This TCR beta chain was retrieved from a study of TIL therapy for anti-PD-1-resistant metastatic lung cancer. Overall study context: Tumors had a median PD-L1 proportion score of roughly 5.7%. Tumors carried a median around 1.4 non-synonymous mutations per megabase.

This CDR3 region has 17 residues. V lost 3 bases and J 6 bases, leaving 21 bases between the germline ends. Germline V gene sequence: CDR1 LGHNA, CDR2 YNFKEQ. The immunoSEQ assay was v3. Measured with immunoSEQ multiplex PCR; TCRdb has only the in-frame clones, and not every one. Among approximately 95,000 clones, roughly 65% were seen once, and the ten largest hold 11%. Time point here: pre-treatment sample, taken before nivolumab and TIL therapy. Most excised metastases sampled were pleural nodules or supraclavicular lymph nodes. The chain employs TRBV4-2 and TRBJ2-1; weak D call: TRBD2 (6 bases). The clonotype originates from a person aged 25 to 85 with non-small cell lung cancer. This specimen consisted of tumor tissue, obtained at baseline. The CDR3 loop is CASSQQQGLAQPNEQFF. CDR3 in DNA: TGTGCCAGCAGCCAGCAACAAGGGCTAGCGCAGCCCAATGAGCAGTTCTTC.